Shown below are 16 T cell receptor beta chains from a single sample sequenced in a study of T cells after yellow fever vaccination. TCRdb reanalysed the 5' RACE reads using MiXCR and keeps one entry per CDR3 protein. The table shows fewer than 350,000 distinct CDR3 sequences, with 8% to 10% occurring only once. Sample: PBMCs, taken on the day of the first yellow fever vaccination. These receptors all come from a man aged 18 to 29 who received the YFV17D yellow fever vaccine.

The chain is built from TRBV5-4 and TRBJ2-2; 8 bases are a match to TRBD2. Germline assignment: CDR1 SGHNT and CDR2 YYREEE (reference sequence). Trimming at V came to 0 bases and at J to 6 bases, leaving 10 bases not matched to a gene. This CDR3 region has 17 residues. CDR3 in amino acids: CASSLDRRGGVAGELFF. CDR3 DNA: TGTGCCAGCAGCTTGGATCGACGGGGGGGAGTAGCCGGGGAGCTGTTTTTT.

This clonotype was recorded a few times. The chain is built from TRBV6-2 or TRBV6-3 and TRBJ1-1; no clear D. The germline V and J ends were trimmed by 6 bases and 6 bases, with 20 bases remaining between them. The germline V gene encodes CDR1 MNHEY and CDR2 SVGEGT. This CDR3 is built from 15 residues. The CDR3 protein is CASSPSPILGAEAFF. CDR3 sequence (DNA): TGTGCCAGCAGCCCATCTCCCATCTTGGGCGCTGAAGCTTTCTTT.

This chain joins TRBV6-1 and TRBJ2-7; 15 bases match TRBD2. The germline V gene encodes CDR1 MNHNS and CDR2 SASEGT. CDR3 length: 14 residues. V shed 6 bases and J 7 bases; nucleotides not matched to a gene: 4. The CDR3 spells CASSRTSGGAEQYV. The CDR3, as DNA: TGTGCCAGCAGCCGGACTAGCGGGGGGGCTGAGCAGTACGTC.

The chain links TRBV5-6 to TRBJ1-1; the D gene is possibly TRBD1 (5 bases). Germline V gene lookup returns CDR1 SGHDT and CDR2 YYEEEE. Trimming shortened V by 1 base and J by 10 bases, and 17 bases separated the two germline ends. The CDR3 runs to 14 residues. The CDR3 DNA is TGTGCCAGCAGCTTGTTCAGGGCGGGCGGAACAGCTTTCTTT. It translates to CASSLFRAGGTAFF.

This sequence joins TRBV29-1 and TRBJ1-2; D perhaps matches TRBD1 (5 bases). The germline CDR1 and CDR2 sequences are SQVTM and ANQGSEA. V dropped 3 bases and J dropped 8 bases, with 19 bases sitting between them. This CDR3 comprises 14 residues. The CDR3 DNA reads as TGCAGCGTTGACCAAGCTGGGAGGGGATTCGGCTACACCTTC. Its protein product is CSVDQAGRGFGYTF.

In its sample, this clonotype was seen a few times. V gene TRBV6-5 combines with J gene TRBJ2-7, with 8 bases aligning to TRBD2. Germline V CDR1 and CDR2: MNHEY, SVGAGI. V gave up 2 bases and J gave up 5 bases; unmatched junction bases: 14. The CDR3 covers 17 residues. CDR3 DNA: TGTGCCAGCAGTTACCCTGGGCGGGGGGCCCCCGGGGACGAGCAGTACTTC. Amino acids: CASSYPGRGAPGDEQYF.

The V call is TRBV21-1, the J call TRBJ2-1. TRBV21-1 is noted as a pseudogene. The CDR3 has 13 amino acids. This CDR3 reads CASSSLGVDEQFF. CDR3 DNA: TGTGCCAGCAGCAGCCTTGGGGTTGATGAGCAGTTCTTC.

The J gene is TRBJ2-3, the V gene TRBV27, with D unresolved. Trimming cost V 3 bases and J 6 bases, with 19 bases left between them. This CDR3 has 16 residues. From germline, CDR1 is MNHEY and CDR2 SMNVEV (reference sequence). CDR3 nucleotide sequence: TGTGCCAGCAGTTTTCCCGTTCAAAGCAGTTGGGATACGCAGTATTTT. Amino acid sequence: CASSFPVQSSWDTQYF.

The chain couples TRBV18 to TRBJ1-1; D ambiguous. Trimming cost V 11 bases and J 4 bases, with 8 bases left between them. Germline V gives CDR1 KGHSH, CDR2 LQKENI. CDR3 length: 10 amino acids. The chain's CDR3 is CAHPGTEAFF. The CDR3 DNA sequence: TGTGCCCACCCCGGCACTGAAGCTTTCTTT. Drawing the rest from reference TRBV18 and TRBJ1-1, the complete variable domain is NAGVMQNPRHLVRRRGQEARLRCSPMKGHSHVYWYRQLPEEGLKFMVYLQKENIIDESGMPKERFSAEFPKEGPSILRIQQVVRGDSAAYFCAHPGTEAFFGQGTRLTVV.

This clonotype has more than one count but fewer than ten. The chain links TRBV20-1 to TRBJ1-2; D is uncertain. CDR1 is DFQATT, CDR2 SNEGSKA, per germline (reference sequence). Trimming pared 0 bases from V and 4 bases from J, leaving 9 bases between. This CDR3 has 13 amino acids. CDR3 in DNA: TGCAGTGCTAGAGAGGAGGGAAGCTATGGCTACACCTTC. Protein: CSAREEGSYGYTF.

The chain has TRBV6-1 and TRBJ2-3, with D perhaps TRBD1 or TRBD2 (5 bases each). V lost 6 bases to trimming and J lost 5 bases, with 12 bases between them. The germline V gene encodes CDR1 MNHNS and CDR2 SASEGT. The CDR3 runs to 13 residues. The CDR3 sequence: CASRRGAVDTQYF. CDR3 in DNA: TGTGCCAGCAGACGAGGGGCCGTAGATACGCAGTATTTT.

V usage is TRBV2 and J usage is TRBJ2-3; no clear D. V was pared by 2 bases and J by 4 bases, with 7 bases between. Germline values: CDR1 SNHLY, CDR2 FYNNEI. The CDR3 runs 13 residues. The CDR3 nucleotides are TGTGCCAGCAGTGAAATTTTTGCAGATACGCAGTATTTT. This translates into CASSEIFADTQYF.

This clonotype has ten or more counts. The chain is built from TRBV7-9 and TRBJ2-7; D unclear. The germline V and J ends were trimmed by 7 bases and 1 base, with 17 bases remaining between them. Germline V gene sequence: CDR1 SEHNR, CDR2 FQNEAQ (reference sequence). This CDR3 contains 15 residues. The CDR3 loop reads CASTHRPHLSYEQYV. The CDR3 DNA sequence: TGTGCCAGCACCCATAGGCCCCATCTATCCTACGAGCAGTACGTC.

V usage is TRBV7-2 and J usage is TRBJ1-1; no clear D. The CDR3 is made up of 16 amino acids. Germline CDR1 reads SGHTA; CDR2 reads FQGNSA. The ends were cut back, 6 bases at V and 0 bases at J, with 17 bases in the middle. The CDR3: CASRSSGNYVNTEAFF. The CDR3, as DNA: TGTGCCAGCAGGTCTAGCGGGAATTATGTGAACACTGAAGCTTTCTTT.

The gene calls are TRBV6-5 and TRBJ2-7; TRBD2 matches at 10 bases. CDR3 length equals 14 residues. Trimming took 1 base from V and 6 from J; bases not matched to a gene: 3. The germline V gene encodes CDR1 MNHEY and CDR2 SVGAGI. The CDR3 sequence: CASSYLLAGREQYF. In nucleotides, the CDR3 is TGTGCCAGCAGTTACTTACTAGCGGGGCGCGAGCAGTACTTC.

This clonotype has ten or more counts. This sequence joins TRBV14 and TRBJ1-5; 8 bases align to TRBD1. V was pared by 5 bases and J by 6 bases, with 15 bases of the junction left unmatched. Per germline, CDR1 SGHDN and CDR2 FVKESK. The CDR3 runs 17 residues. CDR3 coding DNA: TGTGCCAGCAGCTACGCCGTCCGGGACAGGTTCTCTCAGCCCCAGCATTTT. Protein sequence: CASSYAVRDRFSQPQHF.